The rows below give T cell receptor beta chains drawn from one sample of a study of blood T cell repertoires in COVID-19. Assay: immunoSEQ multiplex PCR; the TCRdb copy retains only in-frame clones and omits some. The sample shows roughly 180,000 clones, around 83% of them seen only once. Source material: peripheral blood. The receptors were sampled from a woman aged 60-70 years with acute or convalescent COVID-19. The CDR3 runs from the conserved cysteine through the conserved F or W. A D gene is named only where the DNA matches it firmly. Clone size is given for some rows only: seen once, a few or many times, or a class if the clone is expanded.

>16|NA|TRBD2|TRBJ2-6|TRBV19
TGTGCCAGTACCCCCGGGGGGGCTGCTGGGGCCAACGTCCTGACTTTC
CASTPGGAAGANVLTF
>14|NA|NA|TRBJ2-1|TRBV6-5
TGTGCCAGCAGTTATGAGAGGTCTAGGAATGAGCAGTTCTTC
CASSYERSRNEQFF
>12|NA|NA|TRBJ2-7|TRBV28
TGTGCCAGCAGCCTGGGACACCCCGAGCAGTACTTC
CASSLGHPEQYF
>16|NA|NA|TRBJ1-2|TRBV11-3
TGTGCCAGCAGCCCGAGCAGGGGACGGGTGCGCTATGGCTACACCTTC
CASSPSRGRVRYGYTF
>15|NA|TRBD2|TRBJ2-1|TRBV11-2
TGTGCCAGCAGCTTAGCAGCGGGACTGAACAATGAGCAGTTCTTC
CASSLAAGLNNEQFF
>14|NA|TRBD2|TRBJ2-1|TRBV6-5
TGTGCCAGCAGCATAGCGGGTGGAATCAATGAGCAGTTCTTC
CASSIAGGINEQFF
>17|NA|NA|TRBJ1-2|TRBV4-1
TGCGCCAGCAGCCAAGTCACAGGTTCAATTACTAACTATGGCTACACCTTC
CASSQVTGSITNYGYTF
>12|NA|NA|TRBJ1-2|TRBV3-1/TRBV3-2
TGTGCCAGAATAAGGGGTTCTTCAGGCTACACCTTC
CARIRGSSGYTF
>17|NA|TRBD2|TRBJ2-5|TRBV4-1
TGCGCCAGCAGCCAGCGGACTAGCGGACCGTACCAAGAGACCCAGTACTTC
CASSQRTSGPYQETQYF
>15|NA|TRBD2|TRBJ2-5|TRBV5-4
TGTGCCAGCAGCCCCGGACTAGCGGGGGGAGAGACCCAGTACTTC
CASSPGLAGGETQYF
>14|NA|TRBD1|TRBJ1-2|TRBV30
TGTGCCTGGGGCCTCGGACAGGGTCTAAGCGGCTACACCTTC
CAWGLGQGLSGYTF
>14|NA|NA|TRBJ1-1|TRBV5-5
TGTGCCAGCAGCTCTTTTTACAGGCCCACTGAAGCTTTCTTT
CASSSFYRPTEAFF
>16|NA|TRBD1|TRBJ1-5|TRBV6-2/TRBV6-3
TGTGCCAGCAGTTTTCGGACAGGTCGGGTTTTACGGCCCCAGCATTTT
CASSFRTGRVLRPQHF
>14|NA|NA|TRBJ1-1|TRBV11-3
TGTGCCAGCAGCTTAGGTAGGACAGCCCAAGGAGCTTTCTTT
CASSLGRTAQGAFF
>13|NA|NA|TRBJ2-7|TRBV3-1/TRBV3-2
TGTGCCAGCAGCCACGGGGGTTCCTACGAGCAGTACTTC
CASSHGGSYEQYF
>14|NA|NA|TRBJ2-3|TRBV11-2
TGTGCCAGCAGCTTTGTTGGAGGAACAGATACGCAGTATTTT
CASSFVGGTDTQYF
>13|NA|NA|TRBJ2-4|TRBV5-1
TGCGCCAGCAGCTTACCCGGGACTAACATTCAGTACTTC
CASSLPGTNIQYF
>14|NA|NA|TRBJ1-2|TRBV3-1/TRBV3-2
TGTGCCAGCAGCCAGGAACCGGGAACCGTGGGGTACACCTTC
CASSQEPGTVGYTF
>15|NA|NA|TRBJ1-2|TRBV9
TGTGCCAGCAGCCCATTCCCGGGGGGGGGAGGTGGCTACACCTTC
CASSPFPGGGGGYTF
>14|NA|NA|TRBJ1-5|TRBV27
TGTGCCAGCAGTTCCGGACTGGCGAACCAGCCCCAGCATTTT
CASSSGLANQPQHF
>12|NA|TRBD1|TRBJ2-7|TRBV2
TGTGCCATCGATGACAGGGCCTACGAGCAGTACTTC
CAIDDRAYEQYF
>14|NA|NA|TRBJ1-5|TRBV19
TGTGCCAGTAGTGAGGGAACTAAACATCAGCCCCAGCATTTT
CASSEGTKHQPQHF
>16|NA|NA|TRBJ1-6|TRBV28
TGTGCCAGCAGTTCAACGACTGCGGAATACTACCTAGCCCTCCACTTT
CASSSTTAEYYLALHF
>15|NA|TRBD1|TRBJ1-6|TRBV6-5
TGTGCCAGCAGTTTAGGGGGACAGAGCTTTTCACCCCTCCACTTT
CASSLGGQSFSPLHF
>15|NA|TRBD1|TRBJ1-2|TRBV5-1
TGCGCCAGCAGCTTGTCCGGGACAGGGGGGCTTGGCTACACCTTC
CASSLSGTGGLGYTF
>15|NA|NA|TRBJ1-6|TRBV11-2
TGTGCCAGCAGCGTGTTGAGCTCCTATAATTCACCCCTCCACTTT
CASSVLSSYNSPLHF
>11|NA|NA|TRBJ2-5|TRBV11-2
TGTGCCAGCAGCGCGGGGGAGACCCAGTACTTC
CASSAGETQYF
>15|NA|TRBD1|TRBJ1-2|TRBV6-5
TGTGCCAGCAGAGTTACTACAGGGGCTAACTATGGCTACACCTTC
CASRVTTGANYGYTF
>16|NA|TRBD2|TRBJ2-1|TRBV20-1
TGCAGTGCTAGTGTCCCAGGTAGCGGGGCATACAATGAGCAGTTCTTC
CSASVPGSGAYNEQFF
>16|NA|TRBD2|TRBJ2-1|TRBV19
TGTGCCAGTAAACAGGAAGGGACTAGCGGGATTTTTGAGCAGTTCTTC
CASKQEGTSGIFEQFF
>15|NA|NA|TRBJ1-2|TRBV6-5
TGTGCCAGCATCAAGCAGGGTGCAGGGCGGTATGGCTACACCTTC
CASIKQGAGRYGYTF
>15|NA|NA|TRBJ1-3|TRBV7-8
TGTGCCAGCAGCTTAGATGGCGGGGCTGGAAACACCATATATTTT
CASSLDGGAGNTIYF
>15|NA|TRBD2|TRBJ2-1|TRBV9
TGTGCCAGCAGCGCGTTAGCGGGAGGGTACAATGAGCAGTTCTTC
CASSALAGGYNEQFF
>13|NA|TRBD1|TRBJ2-7|TRBV12-3/TRBV12-4
TGTGCCAGCCGACGGGACAGTAACTACGAGCAGTACTTC
CASRRDSNYEQYF
>11|NA|NA|TRBJ1-2|TRBV5-5
TGTGCCAGCAGCCCAGGGCGCGGCTACACCTTC
CASSPGRGYTF
>12|NA|NA|TRBJ2-2|TRBV5-1
TGCGCCAGCAGCCCGGGCACCGGGGAGCTGTTTTTT
CASSPGTGELFF
>12|once|NA|TRBJ2-7|TRBV29-1
TGCAGCGTTGGGTCGGGAATTGACGAGCAGTACTTC
CSVGSGIDEQYF
>15|NA|TRBD1|TRBJ2-3|TRBV7-3
TGTGCCAGCAGCTTAGGGACAGGGACCACAGATACGCAGTATTTT
CASSLGTGTTDTQYF
>14|NA|NA|TRBJ1-6|TRBV28
TGTGCCAGCAGCCCGACAGCGTATAATTCACCCCTCCACTTT
CASSPTAYNSPLHF
>16|NA|NA|TRBJ1-2|TRBV3-1/TRBV3-2
TGTGCCAGCAGCCTGGGCGGGGGCGCTGGTATCTATGGCTACACCTTC
CASSLGGGAGIYGYTF
>16|NA|TRBD2|TRBJ2-1|TRBV6-6
TGTGCCAGCTCGCGGGCGGGAGGGCCGGCCTACAATGAGCAGTTCTTC
CASSRAGGPAYNEQFF
>13|NA|NA|TRBJ1-6|TRBV6-1
TGTGCCAGCAGTGATAGCGGGGTTTCACCCCTCCACTTT
CASSDSGVSPLHF
>15|NA|TRBD1|TRBJ1-1|TRBV6-5
TGTGCCAGCAGTTACTGGGGGACAGGGGAGACTGAAGCTTTCTTT
CASSYWGTGETEAFF
>16|once|TRBD2|TRBJ2-3|TRBV9
TGTGCCAGCAGCGTAGAGCTAGCGGGAGGGACAGATACGCAGTATTTT
CASSVELAGGTDTQYF
>13|NA|TRBD1|TRBJ2-7|TRBV29-1
TGCAGCGTTGGGACAGGGGAAAATTACGAGCAGTACTTC
CSVGTGENYEQYF
>13|NA|TRBD1|TRBJ1-2|TRBV19
TGTGCCAGTAGTACCCACCAGGGGGCCAGCTACACCTTC
CASSTHQGASYTF
>17|NA|NA|TRBJ2-6|TRBV18
TGTGCCAGCTCCTCACAACGGGTCCACTCTGGGGCCAACGTCCTGACTTTC
CASSSQRVHSGANVLTF
>14|large|NA|TRBJ1-2|TRBV6-5
TGTGCCAGCAGTTACTCTGGGGGACAAGAAGGCTACACCTTC
CASSYSGGQEGYTF